Sequencing of this T cell receptor beta chain was carried out in a study of cytomegalovirus exposure and HLA in healthy donors. Study background: Researchers found that approximately 85% of fewer than 450 genotyped donors fell within the Caucasian-associated ancestry cluster. The study, taken as a whole, reports: Several of the most significant clusters appeared linked to common viral pathogens, based on a later analysis.

It was with 60 Vbeta and 13 Jbeta primers that the PCR ran. How the authors handled the data: Approximately 11 million shared chains were among some 80 million unique TCR beta chains counted in a later analysis. The data were produced by immunoSEQ multiplex PCR, yet TCRdb's version contains in-frame clones alone and is incomplete. V, J and clone size reflect that table, while D and trimming were determined from the DNA. The sample yields 100,000 to 120,000 clones, roughly 76% seen once. This CDR3 region has 15 residues. The V end lost 0 bases, the J end lost 5 bases, and 14 bases lay between the germline ends. The V gene's germline CDR1 is SGHRS and CDR2 YFSETQ. In regard to this clone: What it binds is not known.

V and J are TRBV5-1 and TRBJ1-2, with D unclear. The TCR originated in a man aged 25 to 40 in good health and CMV-seropositive. The sample was PBMCs. CDR3 in amino acids: CASSLGATRGYGYTF. CDR3 coding DNA: TGCGCCAGCAGCTTGGGGGCCACCCGCGGGTATGGCTACACCTTC.